The source of this TCR beta chain is a study of T cells in lung cancer brain metastases. About the study: Among the roughly 22 patients, approximately 17 reported tobacco use, median around 40 pack-years.

Either synchronous oligometastatic disease or delayed solitary brain metastasis recurrence led to resection. No patient had a history of multiple malignancies, as such patients were excluded. The ends were cut back, 0 bases at V and 8 bases at J, with 23 bases in the middle. This CDR3 has 18 residues. In germline, CDR1 is SGHRS, CDR2 YFSETQ. This table comes from immunoSEQ multiplex PCR, and its TCRdb copy is limited to in-frame clones, with some not included. The sample lists fewer than 5,500 clones, roughly 85% seen once, with around 2.4% in the top ten. The sequenced sample was tumor tissue from the primary lung tumor. V is TRBV5-1 and J is TRBJ1-4; perhaps TRBD1 as D (5 bases). The TCR sequence derives from a man aged 50-59 years with non-small cell lung cancer. In nucleotides, the CDR3 is TGCGCCAGCAGCTTGGGCTCCCCTCGGGGCGGGCGCCGGGAAAAACTGTTTTTT. This encodes CASSLGSPRGGRREKLFF.